This T cell receptor (beta chain) was documented in a study of blood T cell repertoires in COVID-19 (TCRdb year 2020). Regarding the study in general: Samples covering the acute and convalescent phases of COVID-19 were provided by collaborators in the United States, Italy and Spain. The dataset comprised deeply sampled blood TCRbeta repertoires from subjects exposed to, actively infected with, or recovered from COVID-19. The samples were drawn from two sources: the first 160 participants of the ongoing ImmuneRACE study, and 950 to 1,500 subjects contributed by 6 global collaborators. The prospective study material was composed of cDNA or gDNA derived from T cells, B-cell-depleted T cells, or PBMCs. HLA class I and class II types, where available, came from metadata supplied by the sample provider rather than from assay-based typing. The repertoires were released in a freely available public database meant as a resource for research on the immune response to SARS-CoV-2. Nearly every sample came with metadata listing a de-identified subject ID, COVID-19 status, age in years and sex.

This clone was seen only a few times. This clone's antigen is unknown. Base qualities are missing; no much larger clone stands one base away. The immunoSEQ Assay, a bias-controlled multiplex PCR, was used to amplify TCRbeta CDR3 regions from genomic DNA. The study's own analysis went as follows. Nucleated cell counts per sample were estimated from amplification of reference gene primers within the assay. Sequence reads were collapsed and filtered to measure the absolute abundance of every unique TCRbeta CDR3 rearrangement. For each sample, productive Simpson clonality was calculated as the square root of Simpson's diversity index across productive rearrangements. TCRdb retrieved this table from immuneACCESS and kept in-frame rearrangements only. Not all clones are present; in checked studies, unresolved V genes account for under half, and no reason is known for the remainder. The DNA gave D and trimming, while V, J and clone size come from that table. Here the sample has some 250,000 clones; about 90% occur a single time. The ten most abundant clones make up approximately 4.3% of the sample.

Participants in the prospective study were aged roughly 18 to 95 years, lived in over 20 United States geographic areas, and enrolled through a virtual design. To assign participants to cohorts, the prospective study relied on clinical history that participants themselves reported in a screening survey and a study questionnaire. Each participant in the prospective study had whole blood, serum and a nasopharyngeal or oropharyngeal swab collected by mobile phlebotomists. Participants in the prospective study had the option to provide additional blood draws and questionnaires over a 2-month period. Before DNA extraction, prospective study blood samples were shipped either frozen or at room temperature. General conclusions and limits of the study: The quantity of clinical and demographic metadata differed by source and by participant and was supplied without curation.

V lost 4 bases and J lost 0 bases; the stretch between them is 16 bases long. The germline V gene yields SQVTM for CDR1 and ANQGSEA for CDR2. CDR3 length: 15 amino acids, cysteine to phenylalanine. Only CDR3 DNA remains: 45 bases, in frame from the first base. The specimen sequenced was PBMCs or T cells enriched from blood (not recorded which). The sequence links TRBV29-1 to TRBJ2-7; TRBD1 is a weak D gene call, 5 bases matching. The receptor's source is a woman in her 30s with acute COVID-19. The sequence in DNA is TGCAGCGTTGGGGTAATCTCGACAGTCTCCTACGAGCAGTACTTC. This gives the protein CSVGVISTVSYEQYF.